This TCR beta chain appears in the sequencing data of a study of T cells expressing NK-cell markers. Study-wide background: Beta-chain profiling covered CD3+CD56+NKG2C+, CD3+CD56+NKG2C- and CD3+CD56-NKG2C+ sorted subsets. Of eight sequenced donors, seven were HCMV-seropositive and one HCMV-seronegative.

Remarks on this clonotype: Antigen unknown.

Study-wide results and caveats: HCMV specificity of the expanded NKG2C+ T cell clones stayed unclear.

TCRdb reprocessed the 5' RACE reads and keeps a single row for each CDR3 protein, giving no DNA. The ten top clones account for approximately 17%, within a sample of approximately 110,000 distinct CDR3 sequences. The sequence derives from a woman aged 18 to 75 in good health. The sample comprised blood T cells: a sorted CD56 or NKG2C T cell subset, CD4+ or CD8+ T cells, or bulk PBMC T cells (not recorded which).

The CDR3 sequence: CASRKGQGFQPQHF. V and J are TRBV12-3 or TRBV12-4 and TRBJ1-5; the TCRdb D gene call, TRBD1, has no DNA to confirm it. This CDR3 comprises 14 residues.